Here is one T cell receptor beta chain with its context. As yet, its antigen is unknown. With random hexamers, reverse transcription was performed on about 0.5 to 1 ug of RNA. TCRdb processed the immunoSEQ multiplex PCR reads anew with MiXCR; each CDR3 protein has one entry. In the table there are 55,000 to 75,000 distinct CDR3 sequences, about 92% of which are singletons. This specimen belongs to a study of CD8 T cells in Susac syndrome. Findings of the study overall: The CD4+ T cell repertoires that were profiled in Susac syndrome showed no clonal expansion.

CDR1 MDHEN and CDR2 SYDVKM come from the germline V gene. Deletions cut 9 bases from V and 8 bases from J, with 13 bases between. The CDR3 has 11 residues. Sample: CD4+ T cells from PBMCs. The V gene is TRBV28, the J gene TRBJ1-1; possible D gene TRBD1, 6 bases. This TCR came from a human donor with Susac syndrome. CDR3 bases: TGTGCCAGTCAAACAGGGCCCGAAGCTTTCTTT. Its translation: CASQTGPEAFF. Full variable domain (missing parts from reference TRBV28 and TRBJ1-1): DVKVTQSSRYLVKRTGEKVFLECVQDMDHENMFWYRQDPGLGLRLIYFSYDVKMKEKGDIPEGYSVSREKKERFSLILESASTNQTSMYLCASQTGPEAFFGQGTRLTVV.